These 14 T cell receptor beta chains were all obtained from the same sample, sequenced in a study of blood T cell repertoires in COVID-19. Libraries were prepared by immunoSEQ multiplex PCR; TCRdb keeps only in-frame clonotypes and omits some of them. The data contain approximately 170,000 clones, roughly 84% of them seen just once; the ten biggest clones take up roughly a tenth. The sample consisted of peripheral blood. The receptors shown here come from a woman older than 75 with active or convalescent COVID-19.

The rearrangement links TRBV14 to TRBJ2-5, with TRBD1 matching 11 bases. After removal of 3 bases from V and 4 bases from J, the junction contained 1 base not matched to a gene. CDR3 size: 14 residues. Germline V CDR1 and CDR2: SGHDN, FVKESK. Here the CDR3 DNA reads TGTGCCAGCAGCCAGGACAGGGGGCGAGAGACCCAGTACTTC. It translates to CASSQDRGRETQYF. The full variable domain, its missing parts supplied by reference TRBV14 and TRBJ2-5, is EAGVTQFPSHSVIEKGQTVTLRCDPISGHDNLYWYRRVMGKEIKFLLHFVKESKQDESGMPNNRFLAERTGGTYSTLKVQPAELEDSGVYFCASSQDRGRETQYFGPGTRLLVL.

J is TRBJ2-7 and V is TRBV20-1; 13 bases are shared with TRBD2. After removal of 3 bases from V and 6 bases from J, the junction contained 5 bases not matched to a gene. CDR3 length equals 14 residues. CDR1 and CDR2 (germline): DFQATT, SNEGSKA (reference sequence). CDR3 sequence (DNA): TGCAGTGCTAGTTTGGGACTAGCGGGACGCGAGCAGTACTTC. Amino acid sequence: CSASLGLAGREQYF.

The V call is TRBV5-1, the J call TRBJ2-1; the D is unclear. Per germline, CDR1 SGHRS and CDR2 YFSETQ. The length of the CDR3 is 15 residues. V lost 0 bases and J lost 4, with 11 bases in between. The CDR3 region is CASSLAAASYNEQFF. CDR3 coding DNA: TGCGCCAGCAGCTTGGCGGCGGCGTCGTACAATGAGCAGTTCTTC. Variable domain in full (rest from reference TRBV5-1 and TRBJ2-1): KAGVTQTPRYLIKTRGQQVTLSCSPISGHRSVSWYQQTPGQGLQFLFEYFSETQRNKGNFPGRFSGRQFSNSRSEMNVSTLELGDSALYLCASSLAAASYNEQFFGPGTRLTVL.

The chain uses TRBV11-2 and TRBJ2-5; TRBD1 might be the D (7 bases). Germline loops: CDR1 SGHAT, CDR2 FQNNGV. Trimming stripped 5 bases from V and 2 bases from J, with 18 bases between. This CDR3 has 16 amino acids. CDR3 sequence: CASSRTGAGGQETQYF. The CDR3 DNA follows: TGTGCCAGCAGCCGTACCGGGGCAGGGGGGCAAGAGACCCAGTACTTC.

Only a few counts were recorded for this clone. The chain recombines TRBV30 with TRBJ1-6; 10 nucleotides line up with TRBD1. The CDR3 is made up of 15 amino acids. The J segment lost 8 bases and the V segment lost 6 bases, leaving 10 bases of the junction unmatched. Per the germline V gene, CDR1 is GTSNPN and CDR2 is SVGIG (reference sequence). The CDR3 sequence is CACIPPDRGDSPLHF. CDR3 bases: TGTGCCTGTATCCCCCCGGACAGGGGGGATTCACCCCTCCACTTT.

The genes are TRBV7-8 and TRBJ1-3, with 10 bases identical to TRBD1. V gave up 2 bases and J gave up 3 bases; unmatched junction bases: 13. The germline V gene has CDR1 SGHVS and CDR2 FQNEAQ. The CDR3 consists of 19 residues. The CDR3 sequence is CASSLPYYAGTGDGNTIYF. The CDR3 bases are TGTGCCAGCAGCTTACCTTATTACGCCGGGACAGGGGATGGAAACACCATATATTTT.

The chain has TRBV5-1 and TRBJ1-3; D is possibly TRBD1 (5 bases). This CDR3 has 15 residues. Trimming pared 1 base from V and 5 bases from J, leaving 13 bases between. CDR1 is SGHRS and CDR2 is YFSETQ in the germline V gene. In DNA, the CDR3 is TGCGCCAGCAGCTTGAACGACAACAGGCGAAACACCATATATTTT. Translation: CASSLNDNRRNTIYF.

The chain combines TRBV30 with TRBJ2-3; the D is unclear. The CDR3 is 12 residues long. V was clipped by 0 bases and J by 6 bases, with 7 bases between them. Germline loops: CDR1 GTSNPN, CDR2 SVGIG (reference sequence). CDR3 DNA: TGTGCCTGGAGTGTAAACGCGGATACGCAGTATTTT. Protein: CAWSVNADTQYF. Combining the CDR3 with reference TRBV30 and TRBJ2-3 gives the whole variable domain SQTIHQWPATLVQPVGSPLSLECTVEGTSNPNLYWYRQAAGRGLQLLFYSVGIGQISSEVPQNLSASRPQDRQFILSSKKLLLSDSGFYLCAWSVNADTQYFGPGTRLTVL.

This chain links TRBV6-5 with TRBJ1-3; 7 bases are shared with TRBD1. The CDR3 is 15 residues long. With 2 bases clipped from V and 4 bases from J, the junction kept 5 bases outside the gene matches. Germline CDR1 reads MNHEY; CDR2 reads SVGAGI. The CDR3 DNA reads TGTGCCAGCAGTTACAGGGGGCCGCAAGGAAACACCATATATTTT. The encoded protein is CASSYRGPQGNTIYF.

The chain is built from TRBV6-2 or TRBV6-3 and TRBJ2-1; 8 bases align to TRBD2. Germline V gene lookup returns CDR1 MNHEY and CDR2 SVGEGT. CDR3 length: 14 residues. Unmatched junction bases numbered 1, after V lost 2 bases and J lost 4 bases. Here the CDR3 DNA reads TGTGCCAGCAGTTACGGCGGGGGGTACAATGAGCAGTTCTTC. Translation: CASSYGGGYNEQFF.

Points on this clone: Other DNA sequences in this specimen translate into the identical CDR3. This sequence joins TRBV14 and TRBJ1-2, with D tentatively TRBD1 (5 bases). This CDR3 spans 14 amino acids. V was clipped by 1 base and J by 4 bases, with 10 bases between them. Germline lookup yields CDR1 SGHDN and CDR2 FVKESK. CDR3 DNA sequence: TGTGCCAGCAGCCAAGGAACAGGACCCTATGGCTACACCTTC. Its protein product is CASSQGTGPYGYTF.

J is TRBJ1-6 and V is TRBV7-2; TRBD1 aligns across 9 bases. CDR3 length equals 17 residues. After removal of 4 bases from V and 8 bases from J, the junction contained 12 bases not matched to a gene. Germline CDR1 is SGHTA and CDR2 is FQGNSA. CDR3 residues: CASSSYQDRGWHSPLHF. In DNA form, the CDR3 reads TGTGCCAGCAGCTCTTACCAGGACAGGGGATGGCATTCACCCCTCCACTTT.

The chain uses TRBV5-1 and TRBJ2-3; TRBD2 matches at 7 bases. This CDR3 contains 15 residues. Losses at the gene ends were 0 bases for V and 3 bases for J; bases not matched to a gene: 4. Germline assignment: CDR1 SGHRS and CDR2 YFSETQ. In nucleotides, the CDR3 is TGCGCCAGCAGCTTGGCTGCGGGAGAGACAGATACGCAGTATTTT. This translates into CASSLAAGETDTQYF.

The CDR3 nucleotides read TGTGCCAGCAGCTTGGCCCGGACTAGCGGGAGGAATGAGCAGTTCTTC. Protein: CASSLARTSGRNEQFF. The rearrangement joins TRBV5-6 to TRBJ2-1; 14 bases match TRBD2. V gave up 0 bases and J gave up 7 bases; unmatched junction bases: 3. This CDR3 spans 16 amino acids. From germline, CDR1 is SGHDT and CDR2 YYEEEE.